This TCR beta chain originates from a study of blood T cell repertoires in COVID-19. Study-wide background: Spain, Italy and the United States supplied samples that represented acute and convalescent COVID-19. T cells, B-cell-depleted T cells, or PBMCs provided the cDNA or gDNA that served as material.

Original analysis: Nucleated cell counts were estimated from reference gene primer amplification. Here immunoSEQ multiplex PCR was the method, and the copy in TCRdb shows in-frame clones only, minus some. The V and J calls and clone size were taken over from that table, and D and trimming were inferred from the DNA. The table has about 120,000 clones, roughly 75% seen once. Trimming took off 7 bases at V and 3 bases at J, with 13 bases between the two ends. CDR1 is MDHEN, CDR2 SYDVKM, per germline. The CDR3 contains 13 residues. Sequencing was performed on peripheral blood. The origin of this receptor is a man aged 55 to 70 with active or convalescent COVID-19. This chain uses TRBV28 with TRBJ2-7, with a possible D match to TRBD1 (6 bases). The CDR3 bases are TGTGCCAGCACCTTCACAGGGAACTACGAGCAGTACTTC. It translates to CASTFTGNYEQYF.